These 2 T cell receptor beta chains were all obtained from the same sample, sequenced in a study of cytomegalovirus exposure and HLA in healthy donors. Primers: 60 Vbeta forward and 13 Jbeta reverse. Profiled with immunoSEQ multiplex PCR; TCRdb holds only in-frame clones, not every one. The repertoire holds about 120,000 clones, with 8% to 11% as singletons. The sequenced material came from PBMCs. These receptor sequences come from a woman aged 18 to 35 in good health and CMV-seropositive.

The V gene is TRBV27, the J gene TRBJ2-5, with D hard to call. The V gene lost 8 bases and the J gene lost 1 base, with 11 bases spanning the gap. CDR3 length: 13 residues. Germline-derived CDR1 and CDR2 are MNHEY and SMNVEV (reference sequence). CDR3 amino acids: CASSIRFQETQYF. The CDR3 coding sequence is TGTGCCAGCTCCATCCGGTTCCAAGAGACCCAGTACTTC.

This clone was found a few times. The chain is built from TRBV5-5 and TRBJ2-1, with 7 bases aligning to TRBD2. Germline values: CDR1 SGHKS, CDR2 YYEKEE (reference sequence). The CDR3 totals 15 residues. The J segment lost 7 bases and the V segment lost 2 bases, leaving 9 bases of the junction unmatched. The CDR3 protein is CASSFSGLRGNEQFF. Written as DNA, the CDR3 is TGTGCCAGCAGCTTTAGCGGGCTAAGAGGGAATGAGCAGTTCTTC.